The clone carrying this T cell receptor (beta chain) was seen repeatedly, ten times or more. The antigen remains unidentified. The germline V gene encodes CDR1 KGHDR and CDR2 SFDVKD. The CDR3 loop spans 15 amino acids. The V segment lost 3 bases and the J segment 4 bases; nucleotides outside the gene matches: 4. Amplified regions were TCR beta CDR3 sequences from RNA transcripts. Using the HTBI primer set, a first-round RT-PCR was run on the TCR CDR3. TCRdb processed the multiplex PCR reads anew with MiXCR; each CDR3 protein has one entry. The repertoire holds 550,000 to 800,000 distinct CDR3 sequences, with roughly 17% as singletons. These data belong to a study of T cells in Graves' hyperthyroidism and ophthalmopathy. Study-wide findings and caveats: From stable hyperthyroidism, ophthalmopathy was separated by a 13 V-J model.

Sequencing input: blood. This receptor was identified in a man aged 50-59 years with Graves' hyperthyroidism. The V call is TRBV24-1, the J call TRBJ2-1; 8 bases are shared with TRBD1. CDR3: CATSDPGQAYNEQFF. CDR3 nucleotides: TGTGCCACCAGTGATCCGGGACAGGCATACAATGAGCAGTTCTTC.